One T cell receptor (beta chain) is described in this entry. What it recognizes is unknown. This entry is derived from a study of vaccination effects on CD4 cells after COVID-19. Overall study context: Prior to sequencing, the ViraFEST assay stimulated PBMC with viral peptide pools, which expanded the antigen-specific CD4+ T cells. The researchers cultured 1.9 million or so PBMC per well with 7.5 to 10 IU/ml IL-2 and 8.5 to 10 ug/ml peptides. Study observations and caveats: In the late period after vaccination, infection- and vaccine-induced clones contracted markedly.

The assay was immunoSEQ multiplex PCR, and TCRdb's table has in-frame clones only and misses some. The table has under 40,000 clones, approximately 77% seen once. V gave up 0 bases and J gave up 0 bases, with 8 bases separating them. This CDR3 spans 15 amino acids. From germline, CDR1 is SGDLS and CDR2 YYNGEE. The culture ran for 10 days before CD4+ T cells were isolated. This individual tested PCR-positive for SARS-CoV-2 infection between March and December 2020. Participants completed two doses of the BNT162b2 or mRNA-1273 vaccine. The material sequenced was CD4+ T cells from PBMCs cultured without peptide, taken after COVID-19 vaccination. This sequence joins TRBV9 and TRBJ2-3; no definite D call. This clonotype originated in a human donor who had a prior SARS-CoV-2 infection. Here the CDR3 reads CASSVGTDSTDTQYF. The CDR3 nucleotides are TGTGCCAGCAGCGTAGGTACCGATAGCACAGATACGCAGTATTTT. The complete variable domain, with remaining parts taken from reference TRBV9 and TRBJ2-3, reads DSGVTQTPKHLITATGQRVTLRCSPRSGDLSVYWYQQSLDQGLQFLIQYYNGEERAKGNILERFSAQQFPDLHSELNLSSLELGDSALYFCASSVGTDSTDTQYFGPGTRLTVL.